A selection of T cell receptor beta chains follows, all from one sample in a study of cytomegalovirus exposure and HLA in healthy donors. Sequencing was performed with immunoSEQ multiplex PCR; in TCRdb, only in-frame clones are kept and a portion is missing. The data show 150,000 to 200,000 clones, over 70% seen once. Sequences were obtained from PBMCs. These receptors all come from a male donor in good health and CMV-seronegative. Each CDR3 is given with its conserved first and last residue. D genes are given only for firm matches. A clone size is listed for some rows: how often the clone was seen (once, few, many), or a class if it is expanded.

abundance	d_gene	j_gene	v_gene	CDR3aa	CDR3nt
NA	NA	TRBJ1-1	TRBV9	CASSPQGPGGAFF	TGTGCCAGCAGCCCGCAGGGGCCGGGAGGGGCTTTCTTT
once	NA	TRBJ2-7	TRBV7-2	CASSLGGANSYEQYF	TGTGCCAGCAGCTTAGGTGGGGCCAACTCCTACGAGCAGTACTTC
NA	NA	TRBJ1-5	TRBV10-3	CAISRAGDSNQPQHF	TGTGCCATCTCCCGGGCAGGGGATAGCAATCAGCCCCAGCATTTT
NA	NA	TRBJ1-5	TRBV6-1	CASSQGNQPQHF	TGTGCCAGCAGCCAGGGAAATCAGCCCCAGCATTTT
NA	NA	TRBJ1-1	TRBV6-5	CASSYGATTEAFF	TGTGCCAGCAGTTATGGGGCAACCACTGAAGCTTTCTTT
NA	TRBD2	TRBJ2-5	TRBV28	CAGKGTGGSQETQYF	TGTGCCGGGAAGGGGACGGGAGGGTCCCAAGAGACCCAGTACTTC
few	TRBD1	TRBJ1-1	TRBV9	CASSVGTGNTEAFF	TGTGCCAGCAGCGTAGGGACAGGGAACACTGAAGCTTTCTTT
NA	NA	TRBJ2-7	TRBV5-1	CASSLDTTYEQYF	TGCGCCAGCAGCTTGGACACCACCTACGAGCAGTACTTC
NA	TRBD2	TRBJ2-5	TRBV7-9	CASTLLAGGRKETQYF	TGTGCCAGCACCTTACTAGCGGGGGGCCGGAAAGAGACCCAGTACTTC
NA	TRBD2	TRBJ2-7	TRBV30	CAWRRLAGRIFDEQYF	TGTGCCTGGAGGAGACTAGCGGGACGTATCTTCGACGAGCAGTACTTC
NA	NA	TRBJ2-7	TRBV6-6	CASSSRQESYEQYF	TGTGCCAGCAGTTCCCGACAGGAAAGCTACGAGCAGTACTTC
few	TRBD1	TRBJ2-7	TRBV28	CASSFTGGSGEQYF	TGTGCCAGCAGTTTCACAGGGGGTTCAGGCGAGCAGTACTTC
NA	TRBD2	TRBJ2-7	TRBV4-1	CASSQVPSGGTYEQYF	TGCGCCAGCAGCCAAGTACCTAGCGGGGGAACCTACGAGCAGTACTTC
NA	NA	TRBJ1-1	TRBV28	CASSITGSDTEAFF	TGTGCCAGCAGTATCACAGGGTCGGACACTGAAGCTTTCTTT
NA	TRBD1	TRBJ1-2	TRBV19	CASSDRVIHYGYTF	TGTGCCAGTAGTGACAGGGTAATTCACTATGGCTACACCTTC
few	NA	TRBJ2-3	TRBV28	CASSRTLFKLDTQYF	TGTGCCAGCAGCAGGACACTTTTTAAACTCGATACGCAGTATTTT
NA	NA	TRBJ2-6	TRBV2	CASRDTGSRSSVLTF	TGTGCCAGCAGAGACACAGGTTCCCGATCCTCCGTCCTGACTTTC
NA	NA	TRBJ2-1	TRBV10-2	CASSESGANEQFF	TGCGCCAGCAGTGAGTCCGGAGCGAATGAGCAGTTCTTC
few	NA	TRBJ1-3	TRBV30	CASWTDLSSGNTIYF	TGTGCCTCTTGGACAGACTTAAGCTCTGGAAACACCATATATTTT
NA	TRBD2	TRBJ2-1	TRBV7-6	CASSPTSGRASPYNEQFF	TGTGCCAGCAGCCCGACTAGCGGGAGGGCGTCACCCTACAATGAGCAGTTCTTC
once	NA	TRBJ2-1	TRBV27	CASRDGVFNEQFF	TGTGCCAGCAGGGATGGAGTGTTCAATGAGCAGTTCTTC
once	TRBD1	TRBJ1-2	TRBV7-2	CASSPDRESGYTF	TGTGCCAGCAGCCCGGACAGGGAGAGCGGCTACACCTTC
NA	TRBD1	TRBJ1-2	TRBV2	CASGRTGRANYGYTF	TGTGCCAGCGGGAGGACAGGTCGGGCTAACTATGGCTACACCTTC
NA	NA	TRBJ1-5	TRBV28	CASSPTLNQPQHF	TGTGCCAGCAGTCCGACTCTCAATCAGCCCCAGCATTTT
NA	NA	TRBJ1-3	TRBV6-6	CASSYQATSGNTIYF	TGTGCCAGCAGTTACCAAGCTACCTCTGGAAACACCATATATTTT
NA	TRBD1	TRBJ1-1	TRBV7-2	CASKRRTGNTEAFF	TGTGCCAGCAAGCGACGGACAGGGAACACTGAAGCTTTCTTT
NA	TRBD1	TRBJ1-6	TRBV7-3	CASSLGTGGGGALHF	TGTGCCAGCAGCCTAGGGACAGGGGGCGGAGGGGCCCTCCACTTT
NA	TRBD1	TRBJ2-7	TRBV6-5	CASSSGGLHEQYF	TGTGCCAGCAGTTCAGGGGGCTTACACGAGCAGTACTTC
NA	NA	TRBJ1-5	TRBV19	CASSIVISEQPQHF	TGTGCCAGTAGTATAGTCATATCGGAGCAGCCCCAGCATTTT
NA	TRBD2	TRBJ2-1	TRBV15	CATSTSVWSGGGRSRFF	TGTGCCACCAGCACCTCCGTGTGGAGCGGGGGGGGGCGGTCGCGGTTCTTC
NA	NA	TRBJ2-7	TRBV28	CASGGGVTPGQLSYEQYF	TGTGCCAGCGGAGGGGGTGTCACACCGGGACAGCTCTCCTACGAGCAGTACTTC
NA	NA	TRBJ2-7	TRBV7-2	CASSLVLSSYEQYF	TGTGCCAGCAGCTTAGTGTTGAGCTCCTACGAGCAGTACTTC
few	NA	TRBJ1-5	TRBV23-1	CASSQLSGVWNQPQHF	TGCGCCAGCAGTCAACTCTCAGGGGTATGGAATCAGCCCCAGCATTTT
once	TRBD1	TRBJ1-3	TRBV30	CAWSVPRDSSGNTIYF	TGTGCCTGGAGTGTGCCCCGGGACAGCTCTGGAAACACCATATATTTT
NA	NA	TRBJ2-2	TRBV4-3	CASSQGGANTGELFF	TGCGCCAGCAGCCAAGGGGGAGCGAACACCGGGGAGCTGTTTTTT
NA	NA	TRBJ1-2	TRBV19	CASSRPGWDYGYTF	TGTGCCAGTAGTCGGCCAGGGTGGGACTATGGCTACACCTTC
NA	NA	TRBJ1-5	TRBV19	CSRYSNQPQHF	TGTAGCCGGTATAGCAATCAGCCCCAGCATTTT
few	TRBD1	TRBJ2-2	TRBV2	CASRDRARGELFF	TGTGCCAGCAGAGACAGGGCTCGCGGGGAGCTGTTTTTT
NA	NA	TRBJ1-1	TRBV6-1	CASSEEPLNLNTEAFF	TGTGCCAGCAGTGAAGAGCCTTTGAACCTGAACACTGAAGCTTTCTTT
NA	TRBD1	TRBJ1-5	TRBV15	CATSRRGGGQPQHF	TGTGCCACCAGCAGACGAGGGGGCGGTCAGCCCCAGCATTTT
few	TRBD2	TRBJ2-1	TRBV7-2	CASSLFSGGAGNEQFF	TGTGCCAGCAGCTTATTTAGCGGGGGGGCCGGGAATGAGCAGTTCTTC
NA	TRBD1	TRBJ1-1	TRBV5-1	CASSLVGTGSTEAFF	TGCGCCAGCAGCTTGGTTGGGACAGGCAGTACTGAAGCTTTCTTT
NA	NA	TRBJ2-7	TRBV2	CASSVHLPYEQYF	TGTGCCAGCAGTGTCCACCTACCCTACGAGCAGTACTTC
NA	TRBD1	TRBJ1-6	TRBV9	CASSTPRTGNSPLHF	TGTGCCAGCAGCACACCGAGGACAGGGAATTCACCCCTCCACTTT
NA	TRBD2	TRBJ2-1	TRBV5-6	CASSLTRASGFSYNEQFF	TGTGCCAGCAGCCTTACCCGGGCTAGCGGGTTCTCCTACAATGAGCAGTTCTTC
NA	NA	TRBJ2-7	TRBV1	CTSPPKRASYEQYF	TGCACCAGCCCGCCGAAGCGGGCGTCCTACGAGCAGTACTTC
NA	NA	TRBJ1-3	TRBV11-2	CASSPPGDRNTIYF	TGTGCCAGCAGCCCCCCCGGGGATAGAAACACCATATATTTT
NA	NA	TRBJ1-1	TRBV30	CAWIVRAEAFF	TGTGCCTGGATTGTCAGGGCAGAAGCTTTCTTT
NA	NA	TRBJ2-1	TRBV18	CASSPPAGYEQFF	TGTGCCAGCTCCCCACCAGCAGGGTATGAGCAGTTCTTC
few	TRBD2	TRBJ2-1	TRBV9	CASSVAGEGLGDNEQFF	TGTGCCAGCAGCGTAGCGGGTGAGGGACTAGGGGATAATGAGCAGTTCTTC
NA	TRBD2	TRBJ2-3	TRBV5-1	CASSLYSGSTQYF	TGCGCCAGCAGCTTGTATAGCGGGTCTACGCAGTATTTT
NA	TRBD1	TRBJ1-5	TRBV4-1	CASSQDDRGHQPQHF	TGCGCCAGCAGCCAAGACGACAGGGGGCATCAGCCCCAGCATTTT
NA	TRBD2	TRBJ2-1	TRBV7-3	CASSPKGLAGPYNEQFF	TGTGCCAGCAGCCCCAAGGGGCTAGCGGGGCCCTACAATGAGCAGTTCTTC
NA	TRBD2	TRBJ2-3	TRBV7-9	CASSRAGDRTDTQYF	TGTGCCAGCAGCCGAGCGGGAGATCGCACAGATACGCAGTATTTT
NA	TRBD1	TRBJ1-1	TRBV28	CASIAGGFTEAFF	TGTGCCAGCATCGCAGGGGGCTTCACTGAAGCTTTCTTT
once	NA	TRBJ2-3	TRBV4-1	CASSQSPGFTDTQYF	TGCGCCAGCAGCCAATCCCCTGGCTTCACAGATACGCAGTATTTT
few	NA	TRBJ2-7	TRBV11-2	CASSLVGLGGKEQYF	TGTGCCAGCAGCTTAGTTGGACTTGGGGGGAAGGAGCAGTACTTC
NA	TRBD1	TRBJ1-1	TRBV4-1	CASSPGGWGDTEAFF	TGCGCCAGCAGCCCAGGGGGGTGGGGGGACACTGAAGCTTTCTTT